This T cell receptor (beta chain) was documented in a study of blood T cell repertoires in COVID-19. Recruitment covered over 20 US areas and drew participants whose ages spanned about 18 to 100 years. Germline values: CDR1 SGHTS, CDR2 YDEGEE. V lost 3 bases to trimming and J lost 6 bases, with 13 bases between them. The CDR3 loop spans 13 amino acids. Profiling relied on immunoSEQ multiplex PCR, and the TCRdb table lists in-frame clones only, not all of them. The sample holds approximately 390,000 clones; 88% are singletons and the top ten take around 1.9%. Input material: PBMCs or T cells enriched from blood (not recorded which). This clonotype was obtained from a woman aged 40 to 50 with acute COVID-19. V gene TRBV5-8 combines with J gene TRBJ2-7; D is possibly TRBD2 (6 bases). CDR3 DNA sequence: TGTGCCAGCAGCTACCGAGGAGGGTTCGAGCAGTACTTC. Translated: CASSYRGGFEQYF.